What follows are 27 T cell receptor beta chains derived from one specimen sequenced in a study of cytomegalovirus exposure and HLA in healthy donors (dated by TCRdb to between 2016 and 2019). The library relied on the immunoSEQ multiplex PCR assay. Imported from immuneACCESS, the table was reduced by TCRdb to in-frame sequences with V and J called. These copies leave out some clones; in studies compared against another copy, an unresolved V gene accounts for under half, and the cause of the remainder is not known. A total of about 180,000 clones appear in this sample, about 85% of them only once. The top ten constitute about 16% of the sample. Sequencing input: PBMCs. The receptors stem from a man between 18 and 35 years old in good health and CMV-seropositive.

This clone was found a few times. The gene calls are TRBV5-6 and TRBJ1-1, with 8 bases matching TRBD1. Losses at the gene ends were 4 bases for V and 10 bases for J; bases not matched to a gene: 15. This CDR3 region has 15 residues. Germline assignment: CDR1 SGHDT and CDR2 YYEEEE. For the CDR3, the DNA is TGTGCCAGCAGCGCCGGGATGCGACAGGGGTCGGGAGCTTTCTTT. As protein: CASSAGMRQGSGAFF.

This clone was detected only once. The chain combines TRBV5-1 with TRBJ1-4, with 12 bases that match TRBD1. This CDR3 region has 16 residues. The ends lost 4 bases at V and 7 bases at J; junction bases unmatched: 8. The germline V gene has CDR1 SGHRS and CDR2 YFSETQ. The CDR3 DNA reads TGCGCCAGCAGCCCGGGACAGGGGGCGCCGGGTGAAAAACTGTTTTTT. Translating gives CASSPGQGAPGEKLFF.

J is TRBJ2-7 and V is TRBV9, with TRBD2 as a possible D gene (7 bases). The CDR3 consists of 16 residues. Trimming pared 3 bases from V and 3 bases from J, leaving 19 bases between. CDR1 is SGDLS and CDR2 is YYNGEE in the germline V gene. The CDR3 nucleotides are TGTGCCAGCAGCGCTCCCGGGGGGCCTCCAAACTACGAGCAGTACTTC. Translation: CASSAPGGPPNYEQYF.

The chain uses TRBV5-4 and TRBJ1-1; TRBD1 aligns across 8 bases. The length of the CDR3 is 15 residues. The junction had 6 bases not matched to a gene; V was cut back by 4 bases and J by 1 base. In germline, CDR1 is SGHNT, CDR2 YYREEE (reference sequence). CDR3 amino acids: CASSPGGTGNTEAFF. In nucleotides, the CDR3 is TGTGCCAGCAGCCCCGGGGGGACAGGGAACACTGAAGCTTTCTTT.

The chain uses TRBV6-5 and TRBJ2-2, with TRBD1 matching 10 bases. Germline CDR1 and CDR2: MNHEY and SVGAGI. The V and J ends lost 3 bases and 6 bases, in that order; junction bases with no gene match: 4. The CDR3 is 15 residues long. In DNA form, the CDR3 reads TGTGCCAGCAGTTATGGGACAGGGGAACCCGGGGAGCTGTTTTTT. As protein: CASSYGTGEPGELFF.

This clone was seen many times. The J gene is TRBJ2-2, the V gene TRBV6-1, with 10 bases fitting TRBD2. Germline V gene lookup returns CDR1 MNHNS and CDR2 SASEGT. The CDR3 contains 15 residues. Trimming cost V 6 bases and J 7 bases; bases outside gene matches: 8. The CDR3 here is CASSRSSGSGGELFF. The CDR3 region has the DNA TGTGCCAGCAGCCGGTCTAGCGGGAGTGGCGGGGAGCTGTTTTTT.

The chain combines TRBV6-6 with TRBJ2-5, with 8 bases fitting TRBD2. The CDR3 totals 15 residues. The germline V gene has CDR1 MNHNY and CDR2 SVGAGI (reference sequence). The trim removed 8 bases at V and 5 bases at J, leaving 13 bases unmatched. The DNA for the CDR3 is TGTGCCAGCGGGTCGGGGGGAGCGGGAGTGGAGACCCAGTACTTC. This encodes CASGSGGAGVETQYF.

This rearrangement joins TRBV27 to TRBJ2-7, with 9 bases fitting TRBD1. This CDR3 has 15 amino acids. With V trimmed by 7 bases and J by 2 bases, 9 bases remained unmatched. Germline V gene sequence: CDR1 MNHEY, CDR2 SMNVEV (reference sequence). CDR3 protein: CASTSGQGFPYEQYF. The CDR3 nucleotides are TGTGCCAGCACCTCCGGACAGGGGTTCCCCTACGAGCAGTACTTC.

CDR3 sequence: CASSLNGGLNYGYTF. The CDR3 DNA reads TGTGCCAGCAGCTTAAACGGAGGACTTAACTATGGCTACACCTTC. This chain connects TRBV5-4 to TRBJ1-2, with unresolved D. The germline CDR1 and CDR2 sequences are SGHNT and YYREEE (reference sequence). Between the trimmed V and J ends, which lost 2 bases and 1 base, there was a span of 12 bases. The CDR3 loop spans 15 amino acids.

As regards this clone: The sample holds other DNA sequences that translate to the same CDR3. The chain is built from TRBV28 and TRBJ2-7; 8 bases are a match to TRBD2. Germline CDR1 reads MDHEN; CDR2 reads SYDVKM. The CDR3 consists of 16 residues. V was clipped by 3 bases and J by 0 bases; unmatched bases: 7. CDR3 residues: CASSFSLAGLSYEQYF. CDR3 bases: TGTGCCAGCAGTTTTTCCTTAGCGGGACTCTCCTACGAGCAGTACTTC.

This sequence joins TRBV13 and TRBJ2-1; 7 positions agree with TRBD2. The germline gives CDR1 PRHDT, CDR2 FYEKMQ (reference sequence). CDR3 length: 16 residues. V lost 2 bases, J lost 6 bases, and 10 bases stayed unmatched. CDR3 region: CASSLPQAGLRNEQFF. CDR3 coding DNA: TGTGCCAGCAGCTTACCCCAAGCGGGGTTACGCAATGAGCAGTTCTTC. Filled out from reference TRBV13 and TRBJ2-1, the complete variable domain reads AAGVIQSPRHLIKEKRETATLKCYPIPRHDTVYWYQQGPGQDPQFLISFYEKMQSDKGSIPDRFSAQQFSDYHSELNMSSLELGDSALYFCASSLPQAGLRNEQFFGPGTRLTVL.

CDR3 coding DNA: TGTGCCAGCAGGTCTGGACAGGTCGCGACCCAAGAAAAACTGTTTTTT. As protein: CASRSGQVATQEKLFF. The V call is TRBV28, the J call TRBJ1-4; 7 bases match TRBD1. J gave up 8 bases and V 6 bases, and 15 bases lay outside the gene matches. Germline CDR1 and CDR2: MDHEN and SYDVKM. The CDR3 spans 16 residues.

The chain couples TRBV6-1 to TRBJ1-1, with a possible D match to TRBD1 (6 bases). Germline assignment: CDR1 MNHNS and CDR2 SASEGT. Trimming stripped 7 bases from V and 3 bases from J, with 15 bases between. The CDR3 is 14 amino acids. CDR3 sequence: CASKTWEGDTEAFF. In DNA, the CDR3 is TGTGCCAGCAAGACTTGGGAGGGGGACACTGAAGCTTTCTTT.

The chain couples TRBV5-1 to TRBJ2-7, with 8 positions matching TRBD1. CDR3 length equals 16 residues. The J segment lost 5 bases and the V segment lost 4 bases, leaving 14 bases of the junction unmatched. Per germline, CDR1 SGHRS and CDR2 YFSETQ. The CDR3 protein is CASSPTGQGIVDEQYF. CDR3 nucleotides: TGCGCCAGCAGCCCGACCGGACAGGGAATCGTCGACGAGCAGTACTTC.

The chain links TRBV5-1 to TRBJ1-2; D unresolved. The V gene's germline CDR1 is SGHRS and CDR2 YFSETQ. The V end was cut by 4 bases, the J end by 4 bases, with 14 bases between. The CDR3 extends over 14 amino acids. The CDR3, as DNA: TGCGCCAGCAGCGTTTCTCGGGCGGGCTATGGCTACACCTTC. Translation: CASSVSRAGYGYTF.

This clone was observed a few times. The chain recombines TRBV10-1 with TRBJ2-2, with 10 bases aligning to TRBD2. V was pared by 1 base and J by 6 bases, with 5 bases of the junction left unmatched. This CDR3 contains 16 residues. The germline CDR1 and CDR2 sequences are WNHNN and SYGVQD (reference sequence). The CDR3 DNA follows: TGCGCCAGCAGTGAGTGGACTAGCGGTAGCGCCGGGGAGCTGTTTTTT. Translating it yields CASSEWTSGSAGELFF.

This clone was counted only a few times. The V gene is TRBV28, the J gene TRBJ2-3; 8 nucleotides agree with TRBD2. Germline CDR1 MDHEN, CDR2 SYDVKM. After removal of 4 bases from V and 1 base from J, the junction contained 7 bases not matched to a gene. The CDR3 extends over 16 amino acids. The CDR3, as DNA: TGTGCCAGCAGTTCCGGACTAGCTGTGGGCACAGATACGCAGTATTTT. As protein: CASSSGLAVGTDTQYF.

The chain carries TRBV7-3 and TRBJ2-1; 15 bases are shared with TRBD2. The V gene's germline CDR1 is SGHTA and CDR2 FQGTGA. CDR3 length equals 19 residues. V dropped 5 bases and J dropped 0; count of bases not matched to a gene: 8. The CDR3 DNA sequence: TGTGCCAGCAGCCCGGTTGGGACTAGCGGGGGGAACTCCTACAATGAGCAGTTCTTC. This gives the protein CASSPVGTSGGNSYNEQFF.

The J gene is TRBJ2-3, the V gene TRBV5-6; tentative D call: TRBD1 (6 bases). This CDR3 is 14 amino acids long. Germline CDR1 reads SGHDT; CDR2 reads YYEEEE. V was clipped by 3 bases and J by 10 bases, with 18 bases between them. The CDR3 here is CASSSFTGRRAQYF. The CDR3 DNA follows: TGTGCCAGCAGCTCCTTCACAGGGCGGCGGGCGCAGTATTTT.

In the case of this clone: In the same sample, other DNA sequences code for this CDR3. V gene TRBV30 combines with J gene TRBJ2-5; no reliable D call. Germline CDR1 reads GTSNPN; CDR2 reads SVGIG (reference sequence). The CDR3 has 12 residues. V was pared by 0 bases and J by 4 bases, with 6 bases between. The CDR3, as DNA: TGTGCCTGGAGTGTACAAAGAGAGACCCAGTACTTC. Translated: CAWSVQRETQYF.

This rearrangement joins TRBV10-3 to TRBJ1-4; D remains ambiguous. Trimming took 5 bases from V and 0 from J, leaving 7 bases between them. Looked up from germline, CDR1 is ENHRY and CDR2 is SYGVKD. The CDR3 contains 14 residues. CDR3 in DNA: TGTGCCATCAGTCGAGATGCAACTAATGAAAAACTGTTTTTT. It encodes CAISRDATNEKLFF.

V gene TRBV29-1 combines with J gene TRBJ2-3; tentative D call: TRBD2 (5 bases). Germline loops: CDR1 SQVTM, CDR2 ANQGSEA. The CDR3 length is 13 residues. The V end lost 1 base, the J end lost 4 bases, and 9 bases lay between the germline ends. CDR3 amino acids: CSVEGLASDTQYF. The DNA of the CDR3 is TGCAGCGTTGAAGGGCTAGCTTCAGATACGCAGTATTTT.

V and J are TRBV7-3 and TRBJ1-1; D is ambiguous. The V and J ends lost 2 bases and 5 bases respectively, with 3 bases between them. Germline V gene lookup returns CDR1 SGHTA and CDR2 FQGTGA. The CDR3 loop spans 11 amino acids. CDR3 sequence: CASSLYTEAFF. The DNA of the CDR3 is TGTGCCAGCAGCTTATATACTGAAGCTTTCTTT.

The chain joins TRBV5-1 to TRBJ1-2, with TRBD1 matching over 9 bases. The CDR3 is made up of 14 amino acids. From germline, CDR1 is SGHRS and CDR2 YFSETQ. V was clipped by 1 base and J by 6 bases; unmatched bases: 4. The CDR3 region is CASSLLQGANGYTF. In DNA, the CDR3 is TGCGCCAGCAGCTTGTTACAGGGGGCCAATGGCTACACCTTC.

This sequence joins TRBV27 and TRBJ2-3, with TRBD2 identical over 8 bases. The length of the CDR3 is 16 residues. Germline CDR1 and CDR2: MNHEY and SMNVEV (reference sequence). The V and J ends lost 6 bases and 5 bases, in that order; junction bases with no gene match: 13. The CDR3 DNA follows: TGTGCCAGCAGCCCCCCTGTCGGGGGGGCCCAAGATACGCAGTATTTT. Translated: CASSPPVGGAQDTQYF.

The chain employs TRBV5-1 and TRBJ1-3; 7 bases fit TRBD1. V was pared by 5 bases and J by 8 bases, with 10 bases of the junction left unmatched. The CDR3 sequence is 14 residues long. Germline CDR1 reads SGHRS; CDR2 reads YFSETQ. As DNA, the CDR3 is TGCGCCAGCAGAAGGGGACAGTACCTTCACACCATATATTTT. Residues: CASRRGQYLHTIYF.

The chain uses TRBV27 and TRBJ1-1, with unresolved D. CDR3 length: 15 amino acids. The V end lost 2 bases, the J end lost 1 base, and 11 bases lay between the germline ends. Per the germline V gene, CDR1 is MNHEY and CDR2 is SMNVEV (reference sequence). The CDR3 coding sequence is TGTGCCAGCAGTTTAAGACTCGGGAAGAACACTGAAGCTTTCTTT. Protein product: CASSLRLGKNTEAFF.